This TCR beta chain emerged from a study of T cell repertoires in cytomegalovirus infection. The wider study: The authors relied on CMV epitopes, both recently identified HLA-C-restricted and well-studied HLA-B-restricted. Signatures in public TCR beta sequences pointed to both CMV infection and matching HLA type.

Via MiXCR, TCRdb re-called the reads, giving one row per CDR3 protein. The sample has approximately 110,000 distinct CDR3 sequences; roughly a third are singletons. The table lists this clonotype with a few counts. Its specificity is unknown. Trimming at V came to 0 bases and at J to 7 bases, leaving 7 bases not matched to a gene. The germline V gene encodes CDR1 MGHRA and CDR2 YSYEKL. The CDR3 sequence is 16 residues long. General study results and limits: Dominating the ex vivo response were TCR beta clonotypes that were CMV-specific and HLA-C-restricted.

The sequence came from a human donor in good health (CMV status not recorded). Some clones in this sample may be carry-over from other donors' samples. Here the sequenced sample was CD8+ T cells from cultured PBMCs, taken from culture after CMV antigen stimulation. The rearrangement links TRBV4-1 to TRBJ1-5, with 9 bases identical to TRBD1. The chain's CDR3 is CASSQDAGQGIQPQHF. Here the CDR3 DNA reads TGCGCCAGCAGCCAAGATGCCGGACAGGGGATCCAGCCCCAGCATTTT.